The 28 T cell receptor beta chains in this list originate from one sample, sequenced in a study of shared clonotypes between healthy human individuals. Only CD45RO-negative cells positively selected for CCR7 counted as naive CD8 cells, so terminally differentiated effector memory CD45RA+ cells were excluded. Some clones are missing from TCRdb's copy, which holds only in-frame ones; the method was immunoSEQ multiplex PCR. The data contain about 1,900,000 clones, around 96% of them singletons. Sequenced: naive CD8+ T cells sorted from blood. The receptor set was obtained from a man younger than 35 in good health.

The CDR3 nucleotides read TGTGCCAGTAAAAGCGGGGGGGCAGATGAGCAGTTCTTC. Translated, it gives CASKSGGADEQFF. The chain joins TRBV6-6 to TRBJ2-1, with TRBD2 identical over 10 bases. CDR1 is MNHNY and CDR2 is SVGAGI in the germline V gene (reference sequence). Trimming took 9 bases from V and 8 from J; bases not matched to a gene: 7. This CDR3 comprises 13 residues.

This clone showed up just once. The CDR3 DNA reads TGTGCCAGCAGCCCGGACAGGGGAAATACCTACGAGCAGTACTTC. Its translation: CASSPDRGNTYEQYF. The V and J genes are TRBV28 and TRBJ2-7, with 9 nucleotides matching TRBD1. With V trimmed by 6 bases and J by 2 bases, 8 bases remained unmatched. The CDR3 runs 15 residues. Germline CDR1 MDHEN, CDR2 SYDVKM.

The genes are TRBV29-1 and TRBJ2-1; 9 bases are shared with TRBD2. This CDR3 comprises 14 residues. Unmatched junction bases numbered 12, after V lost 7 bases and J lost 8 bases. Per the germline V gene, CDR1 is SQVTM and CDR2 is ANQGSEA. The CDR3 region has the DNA TGCAGCGCCGCTACTAGCGGGCGCTGGGATGAGCAGTTCTTC. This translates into CSAATSGRWDEQFF.

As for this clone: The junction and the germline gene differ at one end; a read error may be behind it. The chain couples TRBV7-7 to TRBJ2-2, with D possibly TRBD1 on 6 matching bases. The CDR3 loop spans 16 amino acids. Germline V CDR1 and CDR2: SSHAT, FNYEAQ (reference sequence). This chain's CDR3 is CASSLGQPEAPGELFF. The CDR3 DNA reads TGTGCTAGCAGCCTCGGACAGCCCGAAGCCCCCGGGGAGCTGTTTTTT.

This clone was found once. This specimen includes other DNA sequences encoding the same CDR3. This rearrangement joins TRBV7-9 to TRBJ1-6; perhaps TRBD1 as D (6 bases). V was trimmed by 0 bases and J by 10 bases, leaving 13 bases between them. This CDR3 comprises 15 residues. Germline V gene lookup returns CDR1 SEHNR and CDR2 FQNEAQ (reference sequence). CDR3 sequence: CASSLAGGAGSPLHF. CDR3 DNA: TGTGCCAGCAGCTTAGCTGGGGGGGCAGGGTCACCCCTCCACTTT.

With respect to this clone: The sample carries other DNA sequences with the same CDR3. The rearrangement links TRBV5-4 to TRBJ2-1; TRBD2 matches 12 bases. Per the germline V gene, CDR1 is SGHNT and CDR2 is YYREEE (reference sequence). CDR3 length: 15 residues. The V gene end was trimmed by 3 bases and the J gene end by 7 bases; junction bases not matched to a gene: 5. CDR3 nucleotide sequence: TGTGCCAGCAGCTGGACTAGCGGGGCATATAATGAGCAGTTCTTC. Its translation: CASSWTSGAYNEQFF.

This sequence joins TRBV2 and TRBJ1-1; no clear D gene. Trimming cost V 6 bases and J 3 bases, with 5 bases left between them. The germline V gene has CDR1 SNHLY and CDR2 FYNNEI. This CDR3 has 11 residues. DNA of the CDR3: TGTGCCAGCAGGAGTTACACTGAAGCTTTCTTT. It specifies CASRSYTEAFF.

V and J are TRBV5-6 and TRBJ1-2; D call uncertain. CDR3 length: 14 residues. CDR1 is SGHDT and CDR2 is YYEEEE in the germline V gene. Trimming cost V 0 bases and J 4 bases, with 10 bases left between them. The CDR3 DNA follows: TGTGCCAGCAGCTTGGTTGAGGGTGTCTATGGCTACACCTTC. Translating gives CASSLVEGVYGYTF.

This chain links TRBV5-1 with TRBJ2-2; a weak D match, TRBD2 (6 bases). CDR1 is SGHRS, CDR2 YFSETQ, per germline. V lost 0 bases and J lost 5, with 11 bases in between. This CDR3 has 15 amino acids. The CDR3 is CASSLGLARTGELFF. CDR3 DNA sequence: TGCGCCAGCAGCTTGGGGCTAGCGAGGACCGGGGAGCTGTTTTTT.

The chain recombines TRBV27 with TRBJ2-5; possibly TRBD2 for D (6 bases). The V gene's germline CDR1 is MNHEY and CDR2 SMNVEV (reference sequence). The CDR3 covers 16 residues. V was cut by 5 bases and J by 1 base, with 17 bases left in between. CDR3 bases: TGTGCCAGCAGTACCTCCTGGGGGGAACTCCAAGAGACCCAGTACTTC. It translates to CASSTSWGELQETQYF.

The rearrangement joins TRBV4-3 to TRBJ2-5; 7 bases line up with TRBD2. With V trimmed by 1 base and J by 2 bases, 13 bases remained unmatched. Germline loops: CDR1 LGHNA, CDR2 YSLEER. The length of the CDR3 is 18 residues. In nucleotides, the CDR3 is TGCGCCAGCAGCCAAGGTGGCGGGGGAGTCGAGGGGCAAGAGACCCAGTACTTC. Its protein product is CASSQGGGGVEGQETQYF.

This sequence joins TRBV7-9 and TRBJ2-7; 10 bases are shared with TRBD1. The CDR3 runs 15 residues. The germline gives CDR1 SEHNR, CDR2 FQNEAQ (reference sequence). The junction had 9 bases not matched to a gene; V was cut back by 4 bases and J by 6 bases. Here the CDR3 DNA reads TGTGCCAGCAGCTACCGGGACAGGGGAGAGAGCGAGCAGTACTTC. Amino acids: CASSYRDRGESEQYF.

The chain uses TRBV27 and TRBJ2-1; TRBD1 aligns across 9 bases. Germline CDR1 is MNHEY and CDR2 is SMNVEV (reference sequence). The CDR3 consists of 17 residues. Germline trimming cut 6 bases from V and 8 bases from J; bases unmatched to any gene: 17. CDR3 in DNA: TGTGCCAGCAGCTTGGAGTTTGGGACAGGGAGATCGCATGAGCAGTTCTTC. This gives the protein CASSLEFGTGRSHEQFF.

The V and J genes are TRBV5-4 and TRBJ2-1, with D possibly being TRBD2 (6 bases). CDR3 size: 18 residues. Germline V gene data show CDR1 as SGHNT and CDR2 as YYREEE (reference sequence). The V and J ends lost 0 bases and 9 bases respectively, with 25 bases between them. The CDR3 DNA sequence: TGTGCCAGCAGCTTGGTGCCCCCTGGGTGGGAGGTCGATTCTGAGCAGTTCTTC. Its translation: CASSLVPPGWEVDSEQFF.

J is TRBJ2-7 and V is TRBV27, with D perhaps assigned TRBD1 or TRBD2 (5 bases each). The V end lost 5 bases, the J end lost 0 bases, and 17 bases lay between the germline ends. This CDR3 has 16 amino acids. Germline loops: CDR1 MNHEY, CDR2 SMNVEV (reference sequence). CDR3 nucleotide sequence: TGTGCCAGCAGTCCATCTATCGGGGCTAACTCCTACGAGCAGTACTTC. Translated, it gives CASSPSIGANSYEQYF.

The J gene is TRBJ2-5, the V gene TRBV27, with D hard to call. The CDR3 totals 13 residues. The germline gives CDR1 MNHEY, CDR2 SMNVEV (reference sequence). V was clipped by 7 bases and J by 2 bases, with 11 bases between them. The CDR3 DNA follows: TGTGCCAGCACTTTCGGCCCTCAAGAGACCCAGTACTTC. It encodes CASTFGPQETQYF.

In nucleotides, the CDR3 is TGTGCCAGCAGCGGGACAGGGTGGACAGATACGCAGTATTTT. Translating gives CASSGTGWTDTQYF. The chain joins TRBV7-9 to TRBJ2-3, with TRBD1 matching over 9 bases. This CDR3 comprises 14 residues. Trimming at V came to 5 bases and at J to 3 bases, leaving 3 bases not matched to a gene. Germline CDR1 and CDR2: SEHNR and FQNEAQ (reference sequence).

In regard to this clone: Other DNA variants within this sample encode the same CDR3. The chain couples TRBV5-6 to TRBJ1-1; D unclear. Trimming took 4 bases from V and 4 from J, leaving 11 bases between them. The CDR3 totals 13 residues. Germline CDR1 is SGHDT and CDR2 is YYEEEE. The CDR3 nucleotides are TGTGCCAGCAGCCTGGCGGAGAGCACTGAAGCTTTCTTT. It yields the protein CASSLAESTEAFF.

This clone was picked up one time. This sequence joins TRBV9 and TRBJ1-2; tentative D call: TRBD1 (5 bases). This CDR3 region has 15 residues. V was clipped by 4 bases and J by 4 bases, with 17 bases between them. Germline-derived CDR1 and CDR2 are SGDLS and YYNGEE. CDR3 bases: TGTGCCAGCAGCCCAGTCCGTTCCGGGACCTATGGCTACACCTTC. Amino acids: CASSPVRSGTYGYTF. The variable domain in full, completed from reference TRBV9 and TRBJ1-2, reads DSGVTQTPKHLITATGQRVTLRCSPRSGDLSVYWYQQSLDQGLQFLIQYYNGEERAKGNILERFSAQQFPDLHSELNLSSLELGDSALYFCASSPVRSGTYGYTFGSGTRLTVV.

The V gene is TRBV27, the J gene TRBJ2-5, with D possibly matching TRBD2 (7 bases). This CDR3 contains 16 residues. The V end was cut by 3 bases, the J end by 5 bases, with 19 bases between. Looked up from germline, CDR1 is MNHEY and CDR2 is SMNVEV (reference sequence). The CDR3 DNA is TGTGCCAGCAGTTTCTCACAGGGAGGGTTGAGCGAGACCCAGTACTTC. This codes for CASSFSQGGLSETQYF.

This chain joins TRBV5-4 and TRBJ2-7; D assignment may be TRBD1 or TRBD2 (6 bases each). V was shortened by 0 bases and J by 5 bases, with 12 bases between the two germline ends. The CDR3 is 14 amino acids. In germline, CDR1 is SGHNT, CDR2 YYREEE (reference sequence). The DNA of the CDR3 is TGTGCCAGCAGCTTGGCCGGGGGCCTGGACGAGCAGTACTTC. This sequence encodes CASSLAGGLDEQYF.

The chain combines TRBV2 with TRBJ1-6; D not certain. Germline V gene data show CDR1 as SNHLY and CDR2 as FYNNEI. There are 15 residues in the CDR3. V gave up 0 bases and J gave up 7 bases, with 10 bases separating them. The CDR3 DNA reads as TGTGCCAGCAGTGAAGCGGGCAGAACAAATTCACCCCTCCACTTT. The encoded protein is CASSEAGRTNSPLHF.

CDR3 region: CASGLPHGVEQFF. The CDR3, as DNA: TGTGCTAGTGGTTTGCCTCACGGGGTGGAGCAGTTCTTC. The chain carries TRBV12-5 and TRBJ2-1, with D maybe TRBD2 (5 bases). Trimming took 2 bases from V and 10 from J, leaving 12 bases between them. The CDR3 consists of 13 residues. Per germline, CDR1 LGHNT and CDR2 FRNRAP. The whole variable domain, filled in from reference TRBV12-5 and TRBJ2-1, reads DARVTQTPRHKVTEMGQEVTMRCQPILGHNTVFWYRQTMMQGLELLAYFRNRAPLDDSGMPKDRFSAEMPDATLATLKIQPSEPRDSAVYFCASGLPHGVEQFFGPGTRLTVL.

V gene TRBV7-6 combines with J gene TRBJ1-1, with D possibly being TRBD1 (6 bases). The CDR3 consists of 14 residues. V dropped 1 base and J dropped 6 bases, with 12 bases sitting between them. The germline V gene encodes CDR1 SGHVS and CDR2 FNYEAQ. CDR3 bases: TGTGCCAGCAGCTTAGGGTACGGGACACCTGAAGCTTTCTTT. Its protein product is CASSLGYGTPEAFF.

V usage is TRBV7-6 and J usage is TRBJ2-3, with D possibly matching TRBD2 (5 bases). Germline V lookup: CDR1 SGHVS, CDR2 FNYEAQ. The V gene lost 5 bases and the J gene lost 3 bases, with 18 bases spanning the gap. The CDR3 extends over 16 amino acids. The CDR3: CASSRLLGERTDTQYF. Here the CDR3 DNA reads TGTGCCAGCAGCCGCCTACTAGGCGAGAGGACAGATACGCAGTATTTT.

CDR3 residues: CASSLAGSDYGYTF. As DNA, the CDR3 is TGTGCCAGCAGCTTAGCAGGGAGCGACTATGGCTACACCTTC. The genes are TRBV11-2 and TRBJ1-2; the D gene is possibly TRBD1 (5 bases). Germline CDR1 and CDR2: SGHAT and FQNNGV. V lost 1 base to trimming and J lost 3 bases, with 9 bases between them. The CDR3 runs 14 residues.

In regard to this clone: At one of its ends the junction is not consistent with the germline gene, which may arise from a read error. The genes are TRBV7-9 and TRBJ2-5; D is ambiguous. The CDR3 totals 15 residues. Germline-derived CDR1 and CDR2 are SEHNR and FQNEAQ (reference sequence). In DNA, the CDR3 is TGTGCCAGCAGCTTAGAGGCCTACCTCCAACAGACCCAGTACTTC. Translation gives CASSLEAYLQQTQYF.

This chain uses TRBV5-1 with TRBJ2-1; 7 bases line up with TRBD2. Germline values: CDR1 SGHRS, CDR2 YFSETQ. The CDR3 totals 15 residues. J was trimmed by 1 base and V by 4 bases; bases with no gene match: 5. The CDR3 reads CASSVTSESYNEQFF. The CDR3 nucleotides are TGCGCCAGCAGCGTAACTAGCGAGTCCTACAATGAGCAGTTCTTC.